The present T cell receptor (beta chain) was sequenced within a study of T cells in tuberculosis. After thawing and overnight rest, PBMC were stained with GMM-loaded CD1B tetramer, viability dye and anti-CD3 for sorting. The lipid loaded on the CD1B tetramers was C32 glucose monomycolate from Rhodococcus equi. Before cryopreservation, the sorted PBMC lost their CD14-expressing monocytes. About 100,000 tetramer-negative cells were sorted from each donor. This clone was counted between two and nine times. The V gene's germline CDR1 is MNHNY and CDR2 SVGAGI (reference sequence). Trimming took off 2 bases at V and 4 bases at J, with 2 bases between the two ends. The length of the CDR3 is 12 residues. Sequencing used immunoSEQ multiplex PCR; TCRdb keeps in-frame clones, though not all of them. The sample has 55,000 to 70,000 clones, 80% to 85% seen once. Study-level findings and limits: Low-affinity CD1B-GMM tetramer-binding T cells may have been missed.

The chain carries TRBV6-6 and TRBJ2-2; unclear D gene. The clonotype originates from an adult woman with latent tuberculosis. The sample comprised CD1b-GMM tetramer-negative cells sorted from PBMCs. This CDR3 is CASSYRTGELFF. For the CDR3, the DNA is TGTGCCAGCAGTTACCGCACCGGGGAGCTGTTTTTT.